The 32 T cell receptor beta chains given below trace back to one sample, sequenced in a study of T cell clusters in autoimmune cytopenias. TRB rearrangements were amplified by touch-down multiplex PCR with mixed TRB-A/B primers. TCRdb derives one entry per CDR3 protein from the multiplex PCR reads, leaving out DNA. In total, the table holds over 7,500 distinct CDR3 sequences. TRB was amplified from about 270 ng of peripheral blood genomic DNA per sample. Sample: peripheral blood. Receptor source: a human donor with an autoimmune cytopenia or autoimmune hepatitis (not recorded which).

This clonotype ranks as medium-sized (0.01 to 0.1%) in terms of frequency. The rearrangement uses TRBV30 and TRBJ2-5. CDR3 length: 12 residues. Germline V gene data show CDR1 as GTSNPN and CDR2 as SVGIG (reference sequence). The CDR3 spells CAWTSAQETQYF.

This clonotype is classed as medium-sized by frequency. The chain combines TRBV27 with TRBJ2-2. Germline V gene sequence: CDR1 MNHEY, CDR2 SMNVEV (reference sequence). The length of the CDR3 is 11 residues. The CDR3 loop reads CASSSTGELFF.

CDR3 amino acids: CASSPRGAGSSYEQYF. The chain uses TRBV18 and TRBJ2-7; TCRdb selects TRBD1, and the lack of DNA leaves this call unchecked. The length of the CDR3 is 16 residues. Per the germline V gene, CDR1 is KGHSH and CDR2 is LQKENI.

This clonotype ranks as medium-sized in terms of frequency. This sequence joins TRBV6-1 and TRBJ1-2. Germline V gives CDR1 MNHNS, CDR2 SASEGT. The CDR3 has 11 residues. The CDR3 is CASRFAGGYTF.

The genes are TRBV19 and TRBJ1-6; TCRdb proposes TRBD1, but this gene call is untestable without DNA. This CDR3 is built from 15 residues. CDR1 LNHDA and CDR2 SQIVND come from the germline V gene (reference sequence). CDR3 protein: CASSLQGNDNSPLHF.

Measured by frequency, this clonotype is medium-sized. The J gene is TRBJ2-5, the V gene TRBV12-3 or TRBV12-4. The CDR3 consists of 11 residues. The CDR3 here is CASSTRETQYF.

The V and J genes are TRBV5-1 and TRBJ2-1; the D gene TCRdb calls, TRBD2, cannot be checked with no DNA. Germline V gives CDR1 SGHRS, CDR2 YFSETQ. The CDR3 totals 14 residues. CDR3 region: CASSSGGLRLEQFF.

The CDR3 sequence is CASSFSGQGSSYEQYF. This chain uses TRBV6-5 with TRBJ2-7; the D call from TCRdb, TRBD1, cannot be confirmed without DNA. There are 16 residues in the CDR3. The germline V gene has CDR1 MNHEY and CDR2 SVGAGI.

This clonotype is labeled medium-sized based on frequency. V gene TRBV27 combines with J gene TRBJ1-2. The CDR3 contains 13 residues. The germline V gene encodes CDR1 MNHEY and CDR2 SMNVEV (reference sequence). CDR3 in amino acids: CASSLKGRDGYTF.

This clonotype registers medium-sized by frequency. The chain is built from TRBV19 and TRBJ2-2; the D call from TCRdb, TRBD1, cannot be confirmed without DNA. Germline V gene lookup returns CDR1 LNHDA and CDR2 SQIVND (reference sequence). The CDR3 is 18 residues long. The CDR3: CASTKYGDRALNTGELFF. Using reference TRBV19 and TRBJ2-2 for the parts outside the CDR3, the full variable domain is DGGITQSPKYLFRKEGQNVTLSCEQNLNHDAMYWYRQDPGQGLRLIYYSQIVNDFQKGDIAEGYSVSREKKESFPLTVTSAQKNPTAFYLCASTKYGDRALNTGELFFGEGSRLTVL.

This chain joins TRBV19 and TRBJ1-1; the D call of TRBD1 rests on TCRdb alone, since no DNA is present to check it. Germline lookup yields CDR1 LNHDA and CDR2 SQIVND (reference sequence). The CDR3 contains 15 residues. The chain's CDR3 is CASRTQGGGTTEAFF.

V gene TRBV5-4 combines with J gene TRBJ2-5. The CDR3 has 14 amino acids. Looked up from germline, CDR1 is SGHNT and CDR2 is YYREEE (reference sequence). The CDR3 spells CASSGLGVRETQYF.

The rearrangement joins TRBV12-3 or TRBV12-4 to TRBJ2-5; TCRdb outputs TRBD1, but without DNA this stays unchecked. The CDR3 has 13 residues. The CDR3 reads CASSLDRSGTQYF.

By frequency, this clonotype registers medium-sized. The chain's CDR3 is CASSLGRNNEQFF. J is TRBJ2-1 and V is TRBV5-4. CDR1 SGHNT and CDR2 YYREEE come from the germline V gene (reference sequence). The length of the CDR3 is 13 residues.

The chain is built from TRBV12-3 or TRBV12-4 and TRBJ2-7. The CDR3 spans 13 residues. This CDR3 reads CASSLTEFYEQYF.

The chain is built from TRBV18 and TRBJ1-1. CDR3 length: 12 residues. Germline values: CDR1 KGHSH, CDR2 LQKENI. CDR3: CASSDMNTEAFF.

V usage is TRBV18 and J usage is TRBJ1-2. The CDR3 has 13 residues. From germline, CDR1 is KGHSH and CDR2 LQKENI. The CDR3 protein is CASSPGGTLGYTF. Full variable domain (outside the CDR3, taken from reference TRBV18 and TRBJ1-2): NAGVMQNPRHLVRRRGQEARLRCSPMKGHSHVYWYRQLPEEGLKFMVYLQKENIIDESGMPKERFSAEFPKEGPSILRIQQVVRGDSAAYFCASSPGGTLGYTFGSGTRLTVV.

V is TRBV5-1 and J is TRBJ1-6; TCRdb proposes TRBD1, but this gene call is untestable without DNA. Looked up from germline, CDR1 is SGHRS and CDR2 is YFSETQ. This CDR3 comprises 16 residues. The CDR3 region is CASSLVGTGGGSPLHF.

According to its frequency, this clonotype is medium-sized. CDR3 protein: CASKARGLNQPQHF. This chain connects TRBV6-1 to TRBJ1-5; there is no DNA to check the TCRdb D call of TRBD1. The CDR3 contains 14 residues. Germline-derived CDR1 and CDR2 are MNHNS and SASEGT.

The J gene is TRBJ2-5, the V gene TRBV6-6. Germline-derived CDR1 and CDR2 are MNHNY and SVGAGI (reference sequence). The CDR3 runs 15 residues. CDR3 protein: CASRPDTLIQETQYF.

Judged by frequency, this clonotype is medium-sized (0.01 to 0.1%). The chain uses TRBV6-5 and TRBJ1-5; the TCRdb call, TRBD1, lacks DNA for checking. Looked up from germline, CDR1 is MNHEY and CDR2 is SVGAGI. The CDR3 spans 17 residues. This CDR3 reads CASSKDSISQSNQPQHF.

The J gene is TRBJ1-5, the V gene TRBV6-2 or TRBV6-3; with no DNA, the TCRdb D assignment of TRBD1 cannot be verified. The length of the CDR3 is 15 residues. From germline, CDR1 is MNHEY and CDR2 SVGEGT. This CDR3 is CASSYSGQGGQPQHF.

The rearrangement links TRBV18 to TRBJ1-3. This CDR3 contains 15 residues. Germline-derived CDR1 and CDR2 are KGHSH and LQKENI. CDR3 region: CASSPSVGRGNTIYF.

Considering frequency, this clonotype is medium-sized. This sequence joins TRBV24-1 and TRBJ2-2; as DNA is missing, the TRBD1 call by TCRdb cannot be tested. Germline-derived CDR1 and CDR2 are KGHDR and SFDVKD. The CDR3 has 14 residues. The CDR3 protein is CATGGSTGTGELFF.

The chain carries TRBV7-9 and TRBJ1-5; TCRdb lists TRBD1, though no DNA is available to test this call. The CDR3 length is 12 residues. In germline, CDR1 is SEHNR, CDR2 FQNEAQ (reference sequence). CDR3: CASSLVDTPQHF.

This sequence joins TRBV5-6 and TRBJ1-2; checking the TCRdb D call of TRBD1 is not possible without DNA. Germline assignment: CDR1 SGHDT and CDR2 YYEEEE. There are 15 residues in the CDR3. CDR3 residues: CASSLGGAFNYGYTF.

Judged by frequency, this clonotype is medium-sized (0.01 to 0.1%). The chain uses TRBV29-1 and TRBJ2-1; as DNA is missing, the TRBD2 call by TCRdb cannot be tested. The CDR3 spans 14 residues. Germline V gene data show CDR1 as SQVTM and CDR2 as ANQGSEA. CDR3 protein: CSVRIAGGFSEQFF.

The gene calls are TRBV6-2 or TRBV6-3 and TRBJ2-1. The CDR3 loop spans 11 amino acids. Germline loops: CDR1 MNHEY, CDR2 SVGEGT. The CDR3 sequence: CASSYLNLPFF.

CDR3 loop: CASSPPPVGVGEQYF. V gene TRBV18 combines with J gene TRBJ2-7; without DNA, the TCRdb call of TRBD1 cannot be checked. CDR3 length: 15 residues. The germline V gene encodes CDR1 KGHSH and CDR2 LQKENI.

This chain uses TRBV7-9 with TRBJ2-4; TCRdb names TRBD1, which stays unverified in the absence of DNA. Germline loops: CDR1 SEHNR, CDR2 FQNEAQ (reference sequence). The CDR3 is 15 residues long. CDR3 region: CASSLDPGPKNIQYF. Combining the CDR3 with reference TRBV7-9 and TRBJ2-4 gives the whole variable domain DTGVSQNPRHKITKRGQNVTFRCDPISEHNRLYWYRQTLGQGPEFLTYFQNEAQLEKSRLLSDRFSAERPKGSFSTLEIQRTEQGDSAMYLCASSLDPGPKNIQYFGAGTRLSVL.

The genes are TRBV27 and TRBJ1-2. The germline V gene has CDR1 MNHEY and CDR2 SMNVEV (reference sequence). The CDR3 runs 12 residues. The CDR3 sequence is CASRAGNYGYTF.

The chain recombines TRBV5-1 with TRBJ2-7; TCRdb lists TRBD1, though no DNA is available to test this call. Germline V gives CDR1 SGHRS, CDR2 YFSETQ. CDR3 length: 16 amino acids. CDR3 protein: CASSLSRAGQNHEQYF.